This T cell receptor (beta chain) is from a study of blood T cell repertoires in COVID-19. Here immunoSEQ multiplex PCR was the method, and the copy in TCRdb shows in-frame clones only, minus some. The table records 350,000 to 550,000 clones, around 87% of them present only once. There are 18 residues in the CDR3. The germline V gene has CDR1 SGHNT and CDR2 YENEEA. V was clipped by 0 bases and J by 7 bases, with 22 bases between them. This clone has just a few counts. Participant ages covered about 18 to 89 years across about 25 US areas. Clinical history as reported by participants underpinned cohort assignment.

The receptor's source is a man younger than 45 who had recovered from COVID-19. The sequencing sample was made of PBMCs or T cells enriched from blood (not recorded which). The chain joins TRBV11-3 to TRBJ1-5; a possible D gene is TRBD1 (5 bases). CDR3 sequence: CASSLDMGRESIGQPQHF. The DNA for the CDR3 is TGTGCCAGCAGCTTAGATATGGGCAGGGAATCGATTGGGCAGCCCCAGCATTTT.